These 19 T cell receptor beta chains came from one sample sequenced in a study of blood T cell repertoires in COVID-19. The protocol was immunoSEQ multiplex PCR, while the TCRdb copy is restricted to in-frame clones and leaves out a portion. The profile shows about 250,000 clones, roughly 86% of them singletons. The sequenced sample consisted of peripheral blood. These receptors were taken from a woman aged 60-70 years who had recovered from COVID-19.

This clone has just one count. The chain is built from TRBV7-2 and TRBJ1-5; D may be TRBD1 (6 bases). The V gene's germline CDR1 is SGHTA and CDR2 FQGNSA. V dropped 3 bases and J dropped 4 bases, with 16 bases sitting between them. The CDR3 runs 16 residues. The CDR3 reads CASSFQSGATNQPQHF. For the CDR3, the DNA is TGTGCCAGCAGCTTTCAATCAGGGGCGACGAATCAGCCCCAGCATTTT.

The rearrangement joins TRBV2 to TRBJ1-4; unclear D gene. The CDR3 contains 14 residues. From germline, CDR1 is SNHLY and CDR2 FYNNEI. The V end lost 5 bases, the J end lost 4 bases, and 11 bases lay between the germline ends. The chain's CDR3 is CASSPTANNEKLFF. CDR3 in DNA: TGTGCCAGCAGTCCCACAGCTAATAATGAAAAACTGTTTTTT. Based on the CDR3 plus reference TRBV2 and TRBJ1-4, the full variable domain is EPEVTQTPSHQVTQMGQEVILRCVPISNHLYFYWYRQILGQKVEFLVSFYNNEISEKSEIFDDQFSVERPDGSNFTLKIRSTKLEDSAMYFCASSPTANNEKLFFGSGTQLSVL.

CDR3 sequence reads: CASRTGEQETQYF. In nucleotides, the CDR3 is TGTGCCAGCCGAACAGGGGAACAAGAGACCCAGTACTTC. This chain links TRBV7-2 with TRBJ2-5; TRBD1 aligns across 7 bases. Trimming removed 8 bases from V and 2 bases from J; junction bases left unmatched: 5. From germline, CDR1 is SGHTA and CDR2 FQGNSA. The CDR3 has 13 residues.

The chain recombines TRBV29-1 with TRBJ1-2; D not resolved. Germline-derived CDR1 and CDR2 are SQVTM and ANQGSEA. This CDR3 comprises 10 residues. Trimming stripped 4 bases from V and 7 bases from J, with 7 bases between. The chain's CDR3 is CSVGEGGYTF. CDR3 DNA sequence: TGCAGCGTTGGGGAGGGTGGCTACACCTTC.

The V gene is TRBV2, the J gene TRBJ2-5; TRBD2 matches 7 bases. The germline V gene has CDR1 SNHLY and CDR2 FYNNEI. V trimming: 6 bases; J trimming: 3 bases; junction bases outside the gene matches: 4. The CDR3 spans 13 residues. CDR3 nucleotide sequence: TGTGCCAGCAGAAGCGGGACGGAAGAGACCCAGTACTTC. It codes for CASRSGTEETQYF.

The gene calls are TRBV7-2 and TRBJ1-6; D is undetermined. CDR3 size: 14 residues. V shed 5 bases and J shed 7 bases, with 12 bases lying between them. Germline V gene sequence: CDR1 SGHTA, CDR2 FQGNSA. The DNA of the CDR3 is TGTGCCAGCAGCGTTTCCTTACAGAATTCACCCCTCCACTTT. Encoded protein: CASSVSLQNSPLHF.

The chain links TRBV7-3 to TRBJ1-6; the D gene is possibly TRBD1 (5 bases). The CDR3 is 14 amino acids. Trimming cost V 5 bases and J 6 bases, with 11 bases left between them. The germline V gene has CDR1 SGHTA and CDR2 FQGTGA. CDR3 in amino acids: CASSLTVSNSPLHF. CDR3 sequence (DNA): TGTGCCAGCAGCCTGACAGTTTCTAATTCACCCCTCCACTTT.

The chain has TRBV3-1 (or the pseudogene TRBV3-2) and TRBJ2-3; D gene uncertain. CDR1 LGHDT and CDR2 YNNKEL come from the germline V gene (reference sequence). Trimming took off 4 bases at V and 4 bases at J, with 9 bases between the two ends. The CDR3 sequence is 13 residues long. The CDR3 region is CASSPSRSDTQYF. The CDR3 DNA follows: TGTGCCAGCAGCCCGTCCCGGTCAGATACGCAGTATTTT.

The chain uses TRBV6-1 and TRBJ2-2, with 12 nucleotides matching TRBD2. The junction had 2 bases not matched to a gene; V was cut back by 4 bases and J by 2 bases. Germline lookup yields CDR1 MNHNS and CDR2 SASEGT. The CDR3 is 16 residues long. CDR3 residues: CASSASGGANTGELFF. The DNA of the CDR3 is TGTGCCAGCAGTGCTAGCGGGGGGGCCAACACCGGGGAGCTGTTTTTT.

This clone is a singleton in its sample. The genes are TRBV6-9 and TRBJ2-1, with 7 positions matching TRBD1. From germline, CDR1 is MNHGY and CDR2 SVAAGI. The CDR3 is made up of 18 amino acids. J gave up 0 bases and V 6 bases, and 14 bases lay outside the gene matches. CDR3 sequence (DNA): TGTGCCAGCAGGGCGACAGGGAGACGGGATCCCTCCTACAATGAGCAGTTCTTC. Translation: CASRATGRRDPSYNEQFF.

In this sample, this clone turned up a few times. This chain uses TRBV7-3 with TRBJ1-2; D uncertain. The V gene lost 5 bases and the J gene lost 2 bases, with 15 bases spanning the gap. The germline V gene encodes CDR1 SGHTA and CDR2 FQGTGA. CDR3 length equals 15 residues. This chain's CDR3 is CASSPSPTQNYGYTF. Written as DNA, the CDR3 is TGTGCCAGCAGCCCCTCCCCGACACAAAACTATGGCTACACCTTC.

The CDR3: CASSPTGLSYEQYF. The DNA for the CDR3 is TGCGCCAGCAGCCCGACAGGACTCTCCTACGAGCAGTACTTC. The chain is built from TRBV5-1 and TRBJ2-7, with a tentative D call TRBD1 (6 bases). The CDR3 extends over 14 amino acids. Per germline, CDR1 SGHRS and CDR2 YFSETQ. Trimming removed 4 bases from V and 0 bases from J, with 11 bases in between.

The V and J genes are TRBV4-1 and TRBJ2-3; 10 bases line up with TRBD2. Germline V gene data show CDR1 as MGHRA and CDR2 as YSYEKL. V dropped 2 bases and J dropped 1; count of bases not matched to a gene: 18. The CDR3 runs to 21 residues. The DNA of the CDR3 is TGCGCCAGCAGCCAAACGATCGAAGTAGCGGGGGGTACAGGGGGCACAGATACGCAGTATTTT. It encodes CASSQTIEVAGGTGGTDTQYF.

In its sample, this clone was seen once. The chain is built from TRBV20-1 and TRBJ1-1; 9 bases are shared with TRBD1. CDR3 size: 11 residues. Germline CDR1 and CDR2: DFQATT and SNEGSKA (reference sequence). The CDR3 protein is CTRWDRDVAFF. The DNA for the CDR3 is TGCACCCGGTGGGACAGGGACGTCGCTTTCTTT.

The J gene is TRBJ1-4, the V gene TRBV7-8; the match to TRBD1 covers 10 bases. CDR1 SGHVS and CDR2 FQNEAQ come from the germline V gene. After removal of 1 base from V and 6 bases from J, the junction contained 2 bases not matched to a gene. CDR3 length: 15 amino acids. CDR3 coding DNA: TGTGCCAGCAGCTTAGTGACAGGGGGCTATGAAAAACTGTTTTTT. This gives the protein CASSLVTGGYEKLFF.

The rearrangement joins TRBV3-1 (or the pseudogene TRBV3-2) to TRBJ1-3; D unresolved. Trimming took 2 bases from V and 3 from J, leaving 8 bases between them. The CDR3 length is 14 residues. Germline loops: CDR1 LGHDT, CDR2 YNNKEL (reference sequence). CDR3 loop: CASSQRENGNTIYF. The DNA for the CDR3 is TGTGCCAGCAGCCAACGCGAGAATGGAAACACCATATATTTT.

The CDR3 spells CASSNQQGRNTEAFF. The CDR3 DNA reads TGTGCCAGCAGTAACCAACAGGGGAGGAACACTGAAGCTTTCTTT. The chain joins TRBV2 to TRBJ1-1; 7 bases line up with TRBD1. This CDR3 spans 15 amino acids. Germline V gives CDR1 SNHLY, CDR2 FYNNEI. The V gene end was trimmed by 5 bases and the J gene end by 1 base; junction bases not matched to a gene: 7.

Note on this clone: The junction departs from the called germline gene at one end, perhaps through a read error. The chain uses TRBV7-7 and TRBJ2-3; 11 bases map to TRBD2. The germline V gene encodes CDR1 SSHAT and CDR2 FNYEAQ (reference sequence). The CDR3 covers 14 residues. This chain's CDR3 is CASSLGLAGDTQYF. In DNA, the CDR3 is TGTGCTAGCAGCTTAGGACTAGCGGGAGATACGCAGTATTTT. Full variable domain (remainder filled in from reference TRBV7-7 and TRBJ2-3): GAGVSQSPRYKVTKRGQDVTLRCDPISSHATLYWYQQALGQGPEFLTYFNYEAQPDKSGLPSDRFSAERPEGSISTLTIQRTEQRDSAMYRCASSLGLAGDTQYFGPGTRLTVL.

The chain recombines TRBV6-1 with TRBJ1-5; D is unresolved. The germline V gene has CDR1 MNHNS and CDR2 SASEGT. V was cut by 2 bases and J by 9 bases, with 14 bases left in between. CDR3 length: 14 residues. The CDR3 region has the DNA TGTGCCAGCAGTGAACCGGGGTACGGAGGGCCCCAGCATTTT. It is translated as CASSEPGYGGPQHF.